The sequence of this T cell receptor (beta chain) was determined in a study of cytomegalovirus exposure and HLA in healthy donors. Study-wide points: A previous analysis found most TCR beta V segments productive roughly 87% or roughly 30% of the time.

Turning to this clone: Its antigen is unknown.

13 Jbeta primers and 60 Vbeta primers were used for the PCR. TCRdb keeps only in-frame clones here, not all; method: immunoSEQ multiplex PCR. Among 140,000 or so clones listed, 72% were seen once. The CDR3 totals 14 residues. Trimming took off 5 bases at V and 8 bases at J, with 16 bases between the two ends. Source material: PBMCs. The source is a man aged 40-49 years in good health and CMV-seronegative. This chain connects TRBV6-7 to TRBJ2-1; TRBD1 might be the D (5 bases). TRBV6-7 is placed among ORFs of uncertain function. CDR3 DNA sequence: TGTGCCAGCAGTACTCACTGGGGCGCCGATGAGCAGTTCTTC. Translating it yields CASSTHWGADEQFF.